These 29 T cell receptor beta chains were sequenced from one sample in a study of blood T cells in healthy people across ages. Through a sample-barcoded 5' primer and a J-beta primer mix, a second PCR was run for 7 to 11 cycles. MiXCR, run by TCRdb on the 5' RACE reads, gives a single entry per CDR3 protein. This table has more than 800,000 distinct CDR3 sequences, 29% appearing once. Specimen: blood. Source of these receptors: a woman older than 75 in good health.

The chain carries TRBV7-6 and TRBJ1-6; 9 bases fit TRBD1. V lost 1 base, J lost 10 bases, and 11 bases stayed unmatched. The CDR3 runs to 17 residues. Per the germline V gene, CDR1 is SGHVS and CDR2 is FNYEAQ. The CDR3 region is CASSLDSRGQGKSPLHF. The CDR3 DNA reads as TGTGCCAGCAGCTTAGACTCCCGGGGACAGGGCAAATCACCCCTCCACTTT.

This chain connects TRBV5-4 to TRBJ2-1, with D perhaps TRBD1 (6 bases). V was shortened by 0 bases and J by 9 bases, with 10 bases between the two germline ends. Germline CDR1 SGHNT, CDR2 YYREEE (reference sequence). This CDR3 spans 13 amino acids. In DNA form, the CDR3 reads TGTGCCAGCAGCTTGGCGGCAGGGGTTGAGCAGTTCTTC. Its translation is CASSLAAGVEQFF.

This clonotype was seen only a few times. The CDR3 DNA sequence: TGTGCCAGCAGGATTCACGGCGGTGAGACCCAGTACTTC. It encodes CASRIHGGETQYF. The chain joins TRBV12-3 or TRBV12-4 to TRBJ2-4, with D unclear. The last part of the DNA fits TRBJ2-5 better; the J call may be wrong. The CDR3 length is 13 residues.

Only a few counts were recorded for this clonotype. Just one base apart from a much larger clone, this may be a read error. The chain uses TRBV5-5 and TRBJ2-5; D is possibly TRBD2 (5 bases). The CDR3 contains 14 residues. Germline V gives CDR1 SGHKS, CDR2 YYEKEE (reference sequence). V was pared by 3 bases and J by 5 bases, with 14 bases between. The CDR3 region is CASSCEWGVETQYF. CDR3 DNA: TGTGCCAGCAGCTGTGAGTGGGGAGTGGAGACCCAGTACTTC.

This clonotype was seen repeatedly, ten times or more. V usage is TRBV6-2 or TRBV6-3 and J usage is TRBJ2-7; TRBD1 agrees at 8 bases. This CDR3 region has 16 residues. V dropped 4 bases and J dropped 0; count of bases not matched to a gene: 8. Germline V CDR1 and CDR2: MNHEY, SVGEGT. CDR3 DNA: TGTGCCAGCAGTTCCCTCTGGGACAGGTCCTCCTACGAGCAGTACTTC. Its protein product is CASSSLWDRSSYEQYF.

The genes are TRBV7-9 and TRBJ2-6, with D maybe TRBD1 (5 bases). The CDR3 spans 16 residues. The ends were cut back, 0 bases at V and 2 bases at J, with 8 bases in the middle. The germline V gene encodes CDR1 SEHNR and CDR2 FQNEAQ (reference sequence). CDR3 DNA sequence: TGTGCCAGCAGCTTAGCCAGGGCTCCTGGGGCCAACGTCCTGACTTTC. It translates to CASSLARAPGANVLTF.

A remark on this clonotype: This may be a read error: a much more frequent sequence differs by one nucleotide. The chain carries TRBV5-1 and TRBJ2-7; TRBD1 agrees at 7 bases. CDR3 length: 17 amino acids. V was pared by 4 bases and J by 0 bases, with 13 bases of the junction left unmatched. Per germline, CDR1 SGHRS and CDR2 YFSETQ. Here the CDR3 reads CASSAGGTDSFSYEQYF. The CDR3 nucleotides read TGCGCCAGCAGCGCCGGTGGGACAGACTCATTCTCCTACGAGCAGTACTTC.

The J gene is TRBJ1-2, the V gene TRBV7-6, with a possible D match to TRBD1 (6 bases). The CDR3 sequence is 13 residues long. Germline assignment: CDR1 SGHVS and CDR2 FNYEAQ. The V end was cut by 8 bases, the J end by 2 bases, with 12 bases between. CDR3 nucleotides: TGTGCCAGCGGCCACGACAGGAACTATGGCTACACCTTC. This sequence encodes CASGHDRNYGYTF.

In its sample, this clonotype was seen a few times. The genes are TRBV18 and TRBJ1-5; TRBD1 matches at 7 bases. The CDR3 runs to 14 residues. The germline V gene encodes CDR1 KGHSH and CDR2 LQKENI. Unmatched junction bases numbered 5, after V lost 3 bases and J lost 6 bases. The CDR3 coding sequence is TGTGCCAGCTCACCGCAGGGGGATTTTCAGCCCCAGCATTTT. This encodes CASSPQGDFQPQHF.

Notes on this clonotype: Possible read error: a much larger clone is one base away. The chain combines TRBV6-1 with TRBJ1-2; D unclear. CDR3 length: 12 amino acids. The germline gives CDR1 MNHNS, CDR2 SASEGT. This CDR3 is CASSPSRHGHTF. The DNA for the CDR3 is TGTGCCAGCAGTCCCTCCCGCCATGGCCACACCTTC.

The V call is TRBV30, the J call TRBJ2-3, with a possible D match to TRBD2 (5 bases). This CDR3 has 13 residues. CDR1 GTSNPN and CDR2 SVGIG come from the germline V gene (reference sequence). V was trimmed by 7 bases and J by 2 bases, leaving 13 bases between them. Here the CDR3 DNA reads TGTGCCTTTTGTCAGCGGCCCACAGATACGCAGTATTTT. Translation gives CAFCQRPTDTQYF.

This clonotype has a count of ten or more. CDR3 in amino acids: CASSLLAVSSYNEQFF. The CDR3 region has the DNA TGCGCCAGCAGCTTACTAGCGGTAAGCTCCTACAATGAGCAGTTCTTC. The rearrangement uses TRBV5-1 and TRBJ2-1; 8 nucleotides agree with TRBD2. Germline trimming cut 2 bases from V and 0 bases from J; bases unmatched to any gene: 4. The CDR3 extends over 16 amino acids. The germline V gene has CDR1 SGHRS and CDR2 YFSETQ.

The rearrangement links TRBV20-1 to TRBJ2-1; 10 bases line up with TRBD2. Germline assignment: CDR1 DFQATT and CDR2 SNEGSKA (reference sequence). The CDR3 consists of 16 residues. J was trimmed by 4 bases and V by 2 bases; bases with no gene match: 8. CDR3 residues: CSARSSGGAFYNEQFF. CDR3 bases: TGCAGTGCTAGAAGCAGCGGGGGGGCCTTTTACAATGAGCAGTTCTTC.

In this sample, this clonotype turned up many times. The chain uses TRBV6-2 or TRBV6-3 and TRBJ1-2; no definite D call. V was pared by 5 bases and J by 2 bases, with 15 bases between. CDR3 length: 15 residues. Germline V gene data show CDR1 as MNHEY and CDR2 as SVGEGT. The CDR3 here is CASSPMGKTNYGYTF. The CDR3 region has the DNA TGTGCCAGCAGTCCGATGGGGAAAACCAACTATGGCTACACCTTC.

V usage is TRBV7-2 and J usage is TRBJ1-1, with D maybe TRBD1 (6 bases). The CDR3 has 14 residues. V lost 5 bases and J lost 11, with 21 bases in between. Germline V lookup: CDR1 SGHTA, CDR2 FQGNSA. The CDR3 DNA is TGTGCCAGCAGCCCAGGGGCCGCCCTCCTCGGCGCTTTCTTT. Amino acids: CASSPGAALLGAFF. The full variable domain, rest sourced from reference TRBV7-2 and TRBJ1-1, is GAGVSQSPSNKVTEKGKDVELRCDPISGHTALYWYRQSLGQGLEFLIYFQGNSAPDKSGLPSDRFSAERTGGSVSTLTIQRTQQEDSAVYLCASSPGAALLGAFFGQGTRLTVV.

Ten or more counts support this clonotype. This rearrangement joins TRBV6-2 or TRBV6-3 to TRBJ2-1, with TRBD2 matching 7 bases. J gave up 12 bases and V 7 bases, and 9 bases lay outside the gene matches. Germline CDR1 and CDR2: MNHEY and SVGEGT. The CDR3 runs to 12 residues. This CDR3 is CASTLSGGRQFF. The CDR3 DNA sequence: TGTGCCAGCACCCTATCCGGGGGGAGGCAGTTCTTC.

This clonotype was detected a few times. The rearrangement uses TRBV19 and TRBJ2-7; tentatively, D is TRBD1 (6 bases). This CDR3 has 14 amino acids. CDR1 LNHDA and CDR2 SQIVND come from the germline V gene (reference sequence). V lost 3 bases, J lost 0 bases, and 9 bases lay in between. The CDR3 is CASSIADSSYEQYF. CDR3 bases: TGTGCCAGTAGTATCGCGGACAGCTCCTACGAGCAGTACTTC. Together with reference TRBV19 and TRBJ2-7, the CDR3 gives the full variable domain: DGGITQSPKYLFRKEGQNVTLSCEQNLNHDAMYWYRQDPGQGLRLIYYSQIVNDFQKGDIAEGYSVSREKKESFPLTVTSAQKNPTAFYLCASSIADSSYEQYFGPGTRLTVT.

This clonotype was detected only a few times. Possible read error: a much larger clone is one base away. This chain connects TRBV7-2 to TRBJ2-3; D might be TRBD2 (6 bases). The V and J ends lost 5 bases and 2 bases respectively, with 14 bases between them. Germline loops: CDR1 SGHTA, CDR2 FQGNSA. This CDR3 is built from 15 residues. CDR3 sequence reads: CASSPQEGFTDTQYF. CDR3 bases: TGTGCCAGCAGCCCCCAGGAGGGGTTCACAGATACGCAGTATTTT.

The table lists this clonotype with many counts. A single base separates this from a much larger clone, so it may be a read error. The rearrangement joins TRBV5-1 to TRBJ2-1, with TRBD2 matching 10 bases. Germline V lookup: CDR1 SGHRS, CDR2 YFSETQ. The CDR3 length is 15 residues. The CDR3, as DNA: TGCACCAGCAGCCAAAGGACTAGCGGCTACAATGAGCAGTTCTTC. Translated: CTSSQRTSGYNEQFF.

This clonotype was detected many times. J is TRBJ1-2 and V is TRBV20-1; 9 bases line up with TRBD1. CDR3 length equals 16 residues. J was trimmed by 3 bases and V by 3 bases; bases with no gene match: 11. Germline values: CDR1 DFQATT, CDR2 SNEGSKA (reference sequence). CDR3 sequence reads: CSARAPPGQGHYGYTF. In DNA form, the CDR3 reads TGCAGTGCTAGGGCCCCCCCTGGACAGGGGCACTATGGCTACACCTTC.

Ten or more counts support this clonotype. The chain couples TRBV7-9 to TRBJ2-1; 10 bases match TRBD1. Germline V gene lookup returns CDR1 SEHNR and CDR2 FQNEAQ (reference sequence). Trimming cost V 1 base and J 2 bases; bases outside gene matches: 2. The CDR3 extends over 16 amino acids. CDR3 in amino acids: CASSLDGTGAYNEQFF. CDR3 DNA: TGTGCCAGCAGCTTAGACGGGACAGGGGCCTACAATGAGCAGTTCTTC.

Only a few counts were recorded for this clonotype. A much larger clone lies a single base off, so this may be a read error. The chain links TRBV24-1 to TRBJ2-1; 9 bases map to TRBD1. Judging by the DNA end, TRBJ2-7 fits better; the J call may be wrong. From germline, CDR1 is KGHDR and CDR2 SFDVKD. The length of the CDR3 is 15 residues. CDR3 residues: CATTAGQGSYNEQYF. Here the CDR3 DNA reads TGTGCCACCACCGCGGGACAGGGATCCTACAATGAGCAGTACTTC.

This clonotype was observed at least ten times. The rearrangement uses TRBV20-1 and TRBJ2-3, with D possibly matching TRBD2 (6 bases). Germline V lookup: CDR1 DFQATT, CDR2 SNEGSKA (reference sequence). This CDR3 spans 11 amino acids. CDR3 sequence: CSAGGTDTQYF. CDR3 in DNA: TGCAGCGCTGGGGGGACAGATACGCAGTATTTT.

In its sample, this clonotype was seen a few times. The chain couples TRBV6-1 to TRBJ2-1, with 8 nucleotides matching TRBD2. V lost 7 bases to trimming and J lost 8 bases; unmatched junction nucleotides: 13. CDR3 size: 15 residues. In germline, CDR1 is MNHNS, CDR2 SASEGT. The CDR3 region is CASNLIAGFGDEQFF. CDR3 sequence (DNA): TGTGCCAGCAACCTTATAGCGGGGTTTGGGGATGAGCAGTTCTTC.

This clonotype was seen at least ten times. The genes are TRBV7-2 and TRBJ2-3; D gene unclear. This CDR3 contains 15 residues. Trimming removed 1 base from V and 5 bases from J, with 13 bases in between. The germline CDR1 and CDR2 sequences are SGHTA and FQGNSA. CDR3 residues: CASSLEETSVDTQYF. Here the CDR3 DNA reads TGTGCCAGCAGCTTAGAAGAGACTTCAGTAGATACGCAGTATTTT. The full variable domain, in which reference TRBV7-2 and TRBJ2-3 provide the parts outside the CDR3, is GAGVSQSPSNKVTEKGKDVELRCDPISGHTALYWYRQSLGQGLEFLIYFQGNSAPDKSGLPSDRFSAERTGGSVSTLTIQRTQQEDSAVYLCASSLEETSVDTQYFGPGTRLTVL.

V usage is TRBV18 and J usage is TRBJ2-4; TRBD1 aligns across 7 bases. J was trimmed by 15 bases and V by 2 bases; bases with no gene match: 19. The CDR3 covers 16 residues. From germline, CDR1 is KGHSH and CDR2 LQKENI. The CDR3 sequence: CASSPGTATHTYELYF. CDR3 nucleotides: TGTGCCAGCTCACCAGGGACAGCGACCCACACCTACGAGCTGTACTTC.

This clonotype was observed at least ten times. The J gene is TRBJ2-5, the V gene TRBV11-3; the D call may be TRBD1 or TRBD2 (7 bases each). The CDR3 has 18 residues. V lost 5 bases, J lost 0 bases, and 22 bases lay in between. CDR1 is SGHNT, CDR2 YENEEA, per germline. The CDR3 here is CASSLLRGGQSYQETQYF. The CDR3, as DNA: TGTGCCAGCAGCCTCCTCAGGGGGGGCCAATCGTACCAAGAGACCCAGTACTTC.

This clonotype was observed a handful of times. V and J are TRBV12-3 or TRBV12-4 and TRBJ2-7, with TRBD2 identical over 9 bases. The V gene end was trimmed by 2 bases and the J gene end by 3 bases; junction bases not matched to a gene: 5. This CDR3 has 15 amino acids. The CDR3 protein is CASSLLAGAYYEQYF. In DNA, the CDR3 is TGTGCCAGCAGTTTATTAGCGGGGGCCTACTACGAGCAGTACTTC.

Notes on this clonotype: A much larger clone sits a single nucleotide away, making a read error possible. V and J are TRBV7-9 and TRBJ2-5; D call uncertain. CDR1 is SEHNR, CDR2 FQNEAQ, per germline (reference sequence). V shed 1 base and J shed 12 bases, with 24 bases lying between them. This CDR3 region has 16 residues. For the CDR3, the DNA is TGTGCCAGCAGCTTAGGATCGGGTAGGCGTAGGTCCCGGGAGTACTTC. Its protein product is CASSLGSGRRRSREYF.